Only a few counts were recorded for the clone carrying this TCR beta chain. Its antigen remains unidentified. Building of the TCR beta libraries involved iRepertoire HTBI primers and Arm-PCR of CDR3 regions. TCRdb called the multiplex PCR reads again in MiXCR, with one record for every CDR3 protein. Of about 470,000 distinct CDR3 sequences in the sample, about 17% were seen once. Time point described: newly diagnosed GD, antithyroid drugs for less than 3 months. Scientists built the TCR library using RNA that was extracted from PBMCs. This specimen comes from a study of regulatory T cells in long-lasting Graves disease. Study at large: New Graves' disease cases had less than 3 months of antithyroid drugs.

Study outcomes and limitations: Segments TRBV28, TRBJ1-2 and TRBJ2-5 showed preferential usage in persistent disease.

The CDR3 covers 15 residues. Germline V gene data show CDR1 as MDHEN and CDR2 as SYDVKM. These data are also associated with another study on T cells in Graves' hyperthyroidism and ophthalmopathy. That study adds: Patients between 18 and 65 years old had hyperthyroidism, newly diagnosed and lasting under 2 months.

This chain links TRBV28 with TRBJ2-5; a possible D gene is TRBD2 (7 bases). The source of this sequence is a man aged 35 to 55 with Graves disease. Sequenced material: peripheral blood mononuclear cells (PBMCs), taken at new diagnosis, from a patient treated with antithyroid drugs. CDR3 sequence (DNA): TGTGTTTCGGCCGAAAGGCGAGGGGGGGGCGGGACCCAGTACTTC. Translating it yields CVSAERRGGGGTQYF. Full variable domain (remainder filled in from reference TRBV28 and TRBJ2-5): DVKVTQSSRYLVKRTGEKVFLECVQDMDHENMFWYRQDPGLGLRLIYFSYDVKMKEKGDIPEGYSVSREKKERFSLILESASTNQTSMYLCVSAERRGGGGTQYFGPGTRLLVL.